These T cell receptor beta chains were read from a single sample in a study of blood T cell repertoires in COVID-19. Repertoires were generated with immunoSEQ multiplex PCR, while TCRdb's copy carries only in-frame clones and drops some. Among about 61,000 clones listed, around nine tenths were seen once. The sample taken for sequencing was peripheral blood. These receptors all stem from a woman in her 50s with active or convalescent COVID-19. Each CDR3 is given with its conserved first and last residue. The D gene is left open where the match is weak. Only some rows state a clone size, as once, few, many or a class for expanded clones.

d_call j_call clone_size v_call cdr3_aa cdr3_nt
TRBD1 TRBJ1-5 . TRBV30 CAWRQGDQPQHF TGTGCCTGGCGACAGGGAGATCAGCCCCAGCATTTT
. TRBJ1-1 . TRBV9 CASSVATGTANTEAFF TGTGCCAGCAGCGTCGCTACAGGGACGGCTAACACTGAAGCTTTCTTT
. TRBJ2-1 once TRBV27 CASSLGWLNEQFF TGTGCCAGCAGTTTAGGTTGGCTCAATGAGCAGTTCTTC
. TRBJ1-6 . TRBV20-1 CSASTGTTLHF TGCAGTGCTTCTACGGGGACTACCCTCCACTTT
TRBD2 TRBJ2-7 . TRBV18 CASSPAGASGSSYEQYF TGTGCCAGCTCACCCGCCGGGGCTAGCGGTAGCTCCTACGAGCAGTACTTC
TRBD1 TRBJ1-3 . TRBV7-2 CASSTGTDYYFWNTIYF TGTGCCAGCAGCACCGGGACAGACTATTATTTTTGGAACACCATATATTTT
TRBD1 TRBJ2-1 once TRBV5-1 CASQNRGPVDEQFF TGCGCCAGCCAAAACAGGGGGCCTGTGGATGAGCAGTTCTTC
. TRBJ2-7 . TRBV18 CASSPSRAYEQYF TGTGCCAGCTCACCCTCCAGGGCCTACGAGCAGTACTTC
. TRBJ2-1 . TRBV27 CASRPTYNEQFF TGTGCCAGCAGACCCACATACAATGAGCAGTTCTTC
. TRBJ2-5 . TRBV4-1 CASSQGRGGSGAETQYF TGCGCCAGCAGCCAAGGCCGCGGTGGGAGTGGAGCGGAGACCCAGTACTTC
. TRBJ1-2 . TRBV11-2 CASSLGTPAPNYGYTF TGTGCCAGCAGCTTAGGGACACCGGCTCCTAACTATGGCTACACCTTC
TRBD1 TRBJ2-7 . TRBV19 CASSIKARGTASGQYF TGTGCCAGTAGTATCAAAGCACGAGGGACAGCTTCGGGGCAGTACTTC
. TRBJ2-7 . TRBV4-1 CASSQPGQISYEQYF TGCGCCAGCAGCCAACCAGGACAGATCTCCTACGAGCAGTACTTC
. TRBJ2-1 . TRBV12-3/TRBV12-4 CASSLRPGNEQFF TGTGCCAGCAGTTTGCGTCCGGGTAATGAGCAGTTCTTC
. TRBJ2-1 once TRBV5-6 CASSFGSGPLGEQFF TGTGCCAGCAGCTTCGGTAGCGGACCTTTGGGTGAGCAGTTCTTC
. TRBJ1-6 . TRBV3-1/TRBV3-2 CASSHPRGNSPLHF TGTGCCAGCAGCCATCCCAGGGGAAATTCACCCCTCCACTTT
. TRBJ2-1 . TRBV19 CASSIVVLPDNEQFF TGTGCCAGTAGTATAGTTGTACTACCGGACAATGAGCAGTTCTTC
. TRBJ2-1 once TRBV2 CASSEEGQITYNEQFF TGTGCCAGCAGTGAAGAGGGGCAGATAACATACAATGAGCAGTTCTTC
TRBD2 TRBJ2-1 once TRBV5-6 CASSVAGGPSYNEQFF TGTGCCAGCAGCGTAGCGGGAGGGCCCTCCTACAATGAGCAGTTCTTC
. TRBJ2-7 . TRBV5-4 CASSLGQLTYEQYF TGTGCCAGCAGCTTGGGACAGTTAACCTACGAGCAGTACTTC
TRBD2 TRBJ2-1 . TRBV19 CASSIFSGKNNEQFF TGTGCCAGTAGTATATTTAGCGGGAAAAACAATGAGCAGTTCTTC
TRBD1 TRBJ1-5 . TRBV29-1 CSVATGGADQPQHF TGCAGCGTCGCAACAGGGGGCGCGGACCAGCCCCAGCATTTT
. TRBJ1-1 . TRBV10-3 CAIREPGGPGNTEAFF TGTGCCATCAGAGAACCGGGGGGTCCGGGGAACACTGAAGCTTTCTTT
. TRBJ2-1 . TRBV7-6 CASSLYPKNEQFF TGTGCCAGCAGCTTATACCCTAAAAATGAGCAGTTCTTC
. TRBJ1-2 . TRBV27 CASSLNPTVTNYGYTF TGTGCCAGCAGTCTTAACCCGACAGTTACTAACTATGGCTACACCTTC
TRBD1 TRBJ2-4 . TRBV3-1/TRBV3-2 CASSPGDRETIQYF TGTGCCAGCTCACCCGGGGACAGGGAAACCATTCAGTACTTC
TRBD2 TRBJ2-1 . TRBV4-1 CASSQGVRQAGGVVNEQFF TGCGCCAGCAGCCAAGGGGTTCGGCAAGCGGGAGGTGTAGTCAATGAGCAGTTCTTC
. TRBJ1-2 few TRBV27 CASSLSPITGSFYGYTF TGTGCCAGCAGTTTATCCCCAATTACAGGGTCCTTCTATGGCTACACCTTC
. TRBJ1-2 few TRBV2 CATPLLANYGYTF TGTGCCACTCCCCTATTAGCTAACTATGGCTACACCTTC
TRBD1 TRBJ2-3 . TRBV9 CASSILTGAYTDTQYF TGTGCCAGCAGCATCTTGACAGGGGCCTACACAGATACGCAGTATTTT
TRBD2 TRBJ2-2 . TRBV19 CASSLAGGGAGELFF TGTGCCAGTAGTCTAGCGGGAGGTGGAGCCGGGGAGCTGTTTTTT
. TRBJ1-2 . TRBV5-1 CASRLTDNNYGYTF TGCGCCAGCAGATTGACGGACAACAACTATGGCTACACCTTC
. TRBJ2-7 once TRBV10-1 CASSPGRDTHYEQYF TGCGCCAGCAGCCCTGGAAGGGACACTCACTACGAGCAGTACTTC
TRBD1 TRBJ2-7 . TRBV5-1 CASSPGQGFYEQYF TGCGCCAGCAGTCCGGGACAGGGATTCTACGAGCAGTACTTC
. TRBJ2-3 . TRBV5-1 CASSRRLDVTDTQYF TGCGCCAGCAGCCGAAGACTAGATGTAACAGATACGCAGTATTTT
. TRBJ1-1 . TRBV18 CASSAGNSEAFF TGTGCCAGCTCTGCAGGAAATTCTGAAGCTTTCTTT
TRBD2 TRBJ2-7 . TRBV27 CASRGGSSYEQYF TGTGCCAGCCGGGGGGGGAGCTCCTACGAGCAGTACTTC
. TRBJ1-2 few TRBV29-1 CSVGAGFNYGYTF TGCAGCGTTGGGGCAGGATTTAACTATGGCTACACCTTC
TRBD1 TRBJ1-1 once TRBV28 CASRDGQAPRNTEAFF TGTGCCAGCAGAGATGGACAGGCTCCAAGGAACACTGAAGCTTTCTTT
TRBD1 TRBJ2-3 . TRBV4-2 CASSQDRDTDTQYF TGTGCCAGCAGCCAGGACAGGGACACAGATACGCAGTATTTT
TRBD1 TRBJ1-6 . TRBV27 CASSSADRVGHSPLHF TGTGCCAGCAGTTCAGCGGACAGGGTGGGCCATTCACCCCTCCACTTT
. TRBJ2-7 . TRBV28 CASRSSPKPYEQYF TGTGCCAGCAGGTCTAGCCCCAAACCCTACGAGCAGTACTTC
TRBD2 TRBJ2-5 . TRBV9 CASSVAGGYLETQYF TGTGCCAGCAGCGTAGCGGGGGGGTATTTAGAGACCCAGTACTTC
TRBD1 TRBJ1-4 . TRBV6-5 CASDLGQGNEKLFF TGTGCCAGCGACTTGGGACAGGGGAACGAAAAACTGTTTTTT
TRBD2 TRBJ2-1 once TRBV11-1 CASSLGTSGSNEQFF TGTGCCAGCAGCCTCGGGACTAGCGGGAGTAATGAGCAGTTCTTC
. TRBJ2-4 . TRBV5-5 CASSDAGKNIQYF TGTGCCAGCAGCGATGCAGGGAAAAACATTCAGTACTTC